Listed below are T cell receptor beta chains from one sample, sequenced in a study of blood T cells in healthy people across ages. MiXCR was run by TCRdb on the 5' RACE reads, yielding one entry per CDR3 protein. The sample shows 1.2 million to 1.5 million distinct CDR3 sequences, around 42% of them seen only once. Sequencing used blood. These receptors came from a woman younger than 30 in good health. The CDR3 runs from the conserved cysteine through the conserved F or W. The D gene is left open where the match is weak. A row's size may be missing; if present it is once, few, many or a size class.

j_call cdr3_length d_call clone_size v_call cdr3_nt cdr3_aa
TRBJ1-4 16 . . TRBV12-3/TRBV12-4 TGTGCCAGCAGTTTAAACCCCTGGACAGATAATGAAAAACTGTTTTTT CASSLNPWTDNEKLFF
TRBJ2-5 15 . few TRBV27 TGTGCCAGCAGTTTATCGGCCCCGGAGCAAGAGACCCAGTACTTC CASSLSAPEQETQYF
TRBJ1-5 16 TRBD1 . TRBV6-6 TGTGCCAGCAGCAAAATGTCGGGACAGGGGAATCAGCCCCAGCATTTT CASSKMSGQGNQPQHF
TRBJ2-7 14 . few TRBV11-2 TGTGCCAGCAGGCCAAAAGGGGGAGGCTACGAGCAGTACTTC CASRPKGGGYEQYF
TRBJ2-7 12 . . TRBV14 TGTGCCAGCAGCCAGTCACGAGGCGAGCAGTACTTC CASSQSRGEQYF
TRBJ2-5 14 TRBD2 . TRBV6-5 TGTGCCAGCAGTCTTGGGAGGGTATGGGAGACCCAGTACTTC CASSLGRVWETQYF
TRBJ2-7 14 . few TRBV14 TGTGCCAGCAGCCAAGATTGGACAGTGAGCGAGCAGTACTTC CASSQDWTVSEQYF
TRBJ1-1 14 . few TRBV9 TGTGCCAGCAGCGCCTCCGTCGGGGGTACTGAAGCTTTCTTT CASSASVGGTEAFF
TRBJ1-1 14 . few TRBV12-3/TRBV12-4 TGTGCCAGCAGCCGGACCAGCATGAACACTGAAGCTTTCTTT CASSRTSMNTEAFF
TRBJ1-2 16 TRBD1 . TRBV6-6 TGTGCCAGCGGAATCCAGTTCGACAGTGCAGGGGGTGGCTACACCTTC CASGIQFDSAGGGYTF
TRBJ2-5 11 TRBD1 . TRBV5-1 TGCGCCAGCAGCGTCGACAGGGAGCAGTACTTC CASSVDREQYF
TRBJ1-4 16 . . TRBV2 TGTGCCAGCCAGACAGCTCCTGTTGCAACTAATGAAAAACTGTTTTTT CASQTAPVATNEKLFF
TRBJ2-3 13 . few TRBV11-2 TGTGCCAGCAGCCCACACAGGGCAGATACGCAGTATTTT CASSPHRADTQYF